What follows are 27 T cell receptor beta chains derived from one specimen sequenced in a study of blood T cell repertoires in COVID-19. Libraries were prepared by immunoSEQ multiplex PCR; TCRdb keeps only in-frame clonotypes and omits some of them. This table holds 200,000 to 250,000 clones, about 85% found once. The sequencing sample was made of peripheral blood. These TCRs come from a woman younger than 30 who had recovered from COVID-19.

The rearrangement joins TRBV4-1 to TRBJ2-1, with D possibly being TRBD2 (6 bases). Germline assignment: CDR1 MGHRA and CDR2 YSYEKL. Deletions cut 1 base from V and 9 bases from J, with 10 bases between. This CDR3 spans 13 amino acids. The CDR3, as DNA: TGCGCCAGCAGCCAAGCCCACGGGAGTGAGCAGTTCTTC. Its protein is CASSQAHGSEQFF.

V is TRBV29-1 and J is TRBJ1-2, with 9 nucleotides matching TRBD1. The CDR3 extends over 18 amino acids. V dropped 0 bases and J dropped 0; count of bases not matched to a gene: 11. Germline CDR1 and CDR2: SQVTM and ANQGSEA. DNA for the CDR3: TGCAGCGTTGAAGATCCCGGGACAGGGAGAAAGGCTAACTATGGCTACACCTTC. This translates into CSVEDPGTGRKANYGYTF.

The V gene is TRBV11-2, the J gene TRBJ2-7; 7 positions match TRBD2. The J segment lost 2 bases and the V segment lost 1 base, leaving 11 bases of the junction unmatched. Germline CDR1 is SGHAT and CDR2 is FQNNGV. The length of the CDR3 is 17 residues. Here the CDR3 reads CASSLGGGSVRTYEQYF. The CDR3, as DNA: TGTGCCAGCAGCTTAGGGGGGGGTAGCGTACGAACCTACGAGCAGTACTTC. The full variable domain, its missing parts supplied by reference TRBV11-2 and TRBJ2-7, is EAGVAQSPRYKIIEKRQSVAFWCNPISGHATLYWYQQILGQGPKLLIQFQNNGVVDDSQLPKDRFSAERLKGVDSTLKIQPAKLEDSAVYLCASSLGGGSVRTYEQYFGPGTRLTVT.

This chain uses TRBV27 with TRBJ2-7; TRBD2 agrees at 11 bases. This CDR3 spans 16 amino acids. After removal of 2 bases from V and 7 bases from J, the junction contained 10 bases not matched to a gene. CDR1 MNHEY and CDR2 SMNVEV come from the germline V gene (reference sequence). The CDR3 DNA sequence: TGTGCCAGCAGTTTAAGTAGCGGGAGGGCAATATTGGAGCAGTACTTC. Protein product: CASSLSSGRAILEQYF.

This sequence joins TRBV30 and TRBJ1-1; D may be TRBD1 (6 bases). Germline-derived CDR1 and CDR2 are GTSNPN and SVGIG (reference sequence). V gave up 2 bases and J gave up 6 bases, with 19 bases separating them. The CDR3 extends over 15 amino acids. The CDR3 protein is CAWSRKGGARAEAFF. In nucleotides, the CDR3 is TGTGCCTGGAGTCGAAAGGGGGGGGCGAGAGCTGAAGCTTTCTTT.

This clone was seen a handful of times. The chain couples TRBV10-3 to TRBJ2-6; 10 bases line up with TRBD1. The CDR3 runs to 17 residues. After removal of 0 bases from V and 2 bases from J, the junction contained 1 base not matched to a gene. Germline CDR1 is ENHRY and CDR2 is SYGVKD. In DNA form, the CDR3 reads TGTGCCATCAGTGAGTCGACAGGGGGCGCTGGGGCCAACGTCCTGACTTTC. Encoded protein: CAISESTGGAGANVLTF.

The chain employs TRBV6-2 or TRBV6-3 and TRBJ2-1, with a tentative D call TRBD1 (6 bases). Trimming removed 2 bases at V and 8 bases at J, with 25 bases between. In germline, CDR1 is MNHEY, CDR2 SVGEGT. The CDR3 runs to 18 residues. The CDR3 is CASSYHADPRPGVYEQFF. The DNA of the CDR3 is TGTGCCAGCAGTTACCACGCCGACCCGCGGCCAGGGGTTTATGAGCAGTTCTTC.

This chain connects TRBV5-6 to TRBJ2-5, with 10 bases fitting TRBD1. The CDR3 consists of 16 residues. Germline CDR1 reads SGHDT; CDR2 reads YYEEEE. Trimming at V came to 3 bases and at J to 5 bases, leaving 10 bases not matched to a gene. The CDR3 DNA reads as TGTGCCAGCAGCTACTACGGGACAGGGGTTGGGGAGACCCAGTACTTC. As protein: CASSYYGTGVGETQYF. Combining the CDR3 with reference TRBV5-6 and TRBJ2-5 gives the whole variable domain DAGVTQSPTHLIKTRGQQVTLRCSPKSGHDTVSWYQQALGQGPQFIFQYYEEEERQRGNFPDRFSGHQFPNYSSELNVNALLLGDSALYLCASSYYGTGVGETQYFGPGTRLLVL.

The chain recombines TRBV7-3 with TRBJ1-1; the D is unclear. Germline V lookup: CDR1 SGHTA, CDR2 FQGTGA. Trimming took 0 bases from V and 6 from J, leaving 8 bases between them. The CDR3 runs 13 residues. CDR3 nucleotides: TGTGCCAGCAGCTTAACGAGTCGCGCTGAAGCTTTCTTT. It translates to CASSLTSRAEAFF.

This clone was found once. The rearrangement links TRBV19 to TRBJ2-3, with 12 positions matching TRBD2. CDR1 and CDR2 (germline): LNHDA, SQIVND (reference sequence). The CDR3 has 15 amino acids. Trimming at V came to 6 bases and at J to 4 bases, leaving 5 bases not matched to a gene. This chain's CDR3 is CASRATSGRADTQYF. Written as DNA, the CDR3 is TGTGCCAGTAGGGCGACTAGCGGGAGAGCAGATACGCAGTATTTT.

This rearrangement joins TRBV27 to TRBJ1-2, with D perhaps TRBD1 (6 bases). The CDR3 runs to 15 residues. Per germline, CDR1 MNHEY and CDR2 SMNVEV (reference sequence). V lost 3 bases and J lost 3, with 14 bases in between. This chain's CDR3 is CASSLYAGTHYGYTF. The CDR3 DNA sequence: TGTGCCAGCAGTTTGTATGCCGGGACACACTATGGCTACACCTTC.

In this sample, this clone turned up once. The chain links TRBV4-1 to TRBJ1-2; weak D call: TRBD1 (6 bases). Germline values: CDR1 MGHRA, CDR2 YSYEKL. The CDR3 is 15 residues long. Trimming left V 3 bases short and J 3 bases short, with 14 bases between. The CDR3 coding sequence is TGCGCCAGCAGCCATACGGGACAACTGGACTATGGCTACACCTTC. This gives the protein CASSHTGQLDYGYTF.

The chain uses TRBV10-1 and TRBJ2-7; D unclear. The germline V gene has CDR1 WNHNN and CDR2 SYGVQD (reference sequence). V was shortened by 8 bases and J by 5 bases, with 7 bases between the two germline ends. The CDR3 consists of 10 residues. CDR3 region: CASCANEQYF. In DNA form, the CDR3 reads TGCGCCAGCTGCGCTAACGAGCAGTACTTC.

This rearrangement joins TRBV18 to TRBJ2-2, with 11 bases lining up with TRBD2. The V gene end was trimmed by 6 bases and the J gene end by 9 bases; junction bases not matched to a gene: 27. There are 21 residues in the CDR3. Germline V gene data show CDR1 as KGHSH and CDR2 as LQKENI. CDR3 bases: TGTGCCAGCTCCCTCGACGGGCTAGCGGGAGGCAGCTACTACCCTCGTCGGGAGCTGTTTTTT. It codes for CASSLDGLAGGSYYPRRELFF.

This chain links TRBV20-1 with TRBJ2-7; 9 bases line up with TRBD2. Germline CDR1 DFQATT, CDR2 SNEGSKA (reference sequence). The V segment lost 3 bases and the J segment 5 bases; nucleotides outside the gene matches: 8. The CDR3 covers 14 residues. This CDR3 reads CSASPGLAHHEQYF. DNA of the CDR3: TGCAGTGCTAGTCCGGGACTAGCTCATCACGAGCAGTACTTC.

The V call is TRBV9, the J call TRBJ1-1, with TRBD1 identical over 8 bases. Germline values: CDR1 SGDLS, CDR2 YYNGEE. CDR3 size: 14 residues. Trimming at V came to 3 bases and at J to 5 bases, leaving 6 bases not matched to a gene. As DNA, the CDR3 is TGTGCCAGCAGCGCAACAGGGGGAGGGACTGAAGCTTTCTTT. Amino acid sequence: CASSATGGGTEAFF.

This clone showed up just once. This CDR3 reads CARSSWGTSGASSYEQYF. Here the CDR3 DNA reads TGTGCCAGAAGCTCATGGGGGACTAGCGGGGCGAGCTCCTACGAGCAGTACTTC. The chain joins TRBV5-3 to TRBJ2-7; 13 bases align to TRBD2. TRBV5-3 falls under the ORF class, with uncertain function. V was clipped by 3 bases and J by 0 bases; unmatched bases: 9. The CDR3 consists of 18 residues.

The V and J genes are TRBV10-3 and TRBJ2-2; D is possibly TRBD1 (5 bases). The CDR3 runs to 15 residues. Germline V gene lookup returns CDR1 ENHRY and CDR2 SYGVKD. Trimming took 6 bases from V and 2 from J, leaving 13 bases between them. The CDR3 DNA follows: TGTGCCATCAGCAGTTTACAGGACAACACCGGGGAGCTGTTTTTT. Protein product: CAISSLQDNTGELFF.

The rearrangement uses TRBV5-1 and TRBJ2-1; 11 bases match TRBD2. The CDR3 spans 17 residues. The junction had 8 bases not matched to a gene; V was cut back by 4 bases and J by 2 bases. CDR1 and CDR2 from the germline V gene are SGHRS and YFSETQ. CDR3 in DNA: TGCGCCAGCAGCCCAGGGTGGACTAGCGGGCCCTACAATGAGCAGTTCTTC. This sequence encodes CASSPGWTSGPYNEQFF.

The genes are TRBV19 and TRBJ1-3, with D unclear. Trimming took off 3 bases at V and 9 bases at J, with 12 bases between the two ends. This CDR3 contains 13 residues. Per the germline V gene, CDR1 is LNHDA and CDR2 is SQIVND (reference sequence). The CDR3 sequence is CASSIKGAGTIYF. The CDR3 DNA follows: TGTGCCAGTAGTATTAAAGGCGCGGGCACCATATATTTT.

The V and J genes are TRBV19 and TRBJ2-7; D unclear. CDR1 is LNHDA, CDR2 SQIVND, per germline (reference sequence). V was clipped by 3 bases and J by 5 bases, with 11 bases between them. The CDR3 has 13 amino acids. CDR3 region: CASSISQANEQYF. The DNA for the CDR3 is TGTGCCAGTAGTATTTCGCAGGCAAACGAGCAGTACTTC.

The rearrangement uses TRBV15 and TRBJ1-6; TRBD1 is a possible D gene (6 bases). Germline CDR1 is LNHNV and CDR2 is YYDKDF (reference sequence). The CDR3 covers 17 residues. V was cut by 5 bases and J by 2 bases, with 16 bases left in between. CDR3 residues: CATSGRKGDPYNSPLHF. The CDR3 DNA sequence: TGTGCCACCAGCGGACGTAAGGGGGATCCCTATAATTCACCCCTCCACTTT. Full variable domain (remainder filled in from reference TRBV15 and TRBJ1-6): DAMVIQNPRYQVTQFGKPVTLSCSQTLNHNVMYWYQQKSSQAPKLLFHYYDKDFNNEADTPDNFQSRRPNTSFCFLDIRSPGLGDTAMYLCATSGRKGDPYNSPLHFGNGTRLTVT.

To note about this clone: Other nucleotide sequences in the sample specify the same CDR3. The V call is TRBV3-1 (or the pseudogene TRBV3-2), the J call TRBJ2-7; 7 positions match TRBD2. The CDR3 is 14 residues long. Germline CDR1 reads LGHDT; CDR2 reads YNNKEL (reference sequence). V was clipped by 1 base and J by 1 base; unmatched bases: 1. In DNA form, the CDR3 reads TGTGCCAGCAGCCAAGCGGGAGGTTCCTACGAGCAGTACTTC. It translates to CASSQAGGSYEQYF.

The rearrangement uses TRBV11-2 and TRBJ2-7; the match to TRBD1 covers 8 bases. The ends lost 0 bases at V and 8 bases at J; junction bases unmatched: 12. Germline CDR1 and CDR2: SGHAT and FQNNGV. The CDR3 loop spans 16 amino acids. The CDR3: CASSLDGPGQVLKQYF. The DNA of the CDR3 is TGTGCCAGCAGCTTAGATGGGCCGGGACAGGTATTGAAGCAGTACTTC.

The CDR3 loop reads CASRPSGRITGELFF. The CDR3 DNA sequence: TGTGCCAGCAGGCCTAGCGGGAGGATCACCGGGGAGCTGTTTTTT. The chain links TRBV6-2 or TRBV6-3 to TRBJ2-2, with TRBD2 matching 11 bases. Trimming removed 6 bases from V and 4 bases from J; junction bases left unmatched: 4. Germline V gives CDR1 MNHEY, CDR2 SVGEGT. This CDR3 is 15 amino acids long.

CDR3 region: CSAPEGNTEAFF. DNA of the CDR3: TGCAGCGCCCCTGAGGGGAACACTGAAGCTTTCTTT. V and J are TRBV29-1 and TRBJ1-1; D call uncertain. The CDR3 has 12 amino acids. From germline, CDR1 is SQVTM and CDR2 ANQGSEA. The germline V and J ends were trimmed by 7 bases and 1 base, with 10 bases remaining between them.

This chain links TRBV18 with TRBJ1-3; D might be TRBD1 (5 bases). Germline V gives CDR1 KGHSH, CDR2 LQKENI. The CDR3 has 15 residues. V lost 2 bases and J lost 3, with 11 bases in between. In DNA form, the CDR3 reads TGTGCCAGCTCACCATTAACGGGGGTTGGAAACACCATATATTTT. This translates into CASSPLTGVGNTIYF.